Listed below are T cell receptor beta chains from one sample, sequenced in a study of blood T cells in healthy people across ages. TCRdb reprocessed the 5' RACE reads with MiXCR, giving one entry per CDR3 protein. In the table there are fewer than 2 million distinct CDR3 sequences, about 39% of which are singletons. Sequenced: blood. The receptors were gathered from a human donor in good health. The CDR3 runs from the conserved cysteine through the conserved F or W. D genes are given only for firm matches. The size of a clone is reported for some rows only, either as once, few or many, or as a class for expanded clones.

TRBJ1-1	NA	NA	TRBV6-2/TRBV6-3	CASSYGQTANTEAFF	TGTGCCAGCAGTTACGGACAGACAGCGAACACTGAAGCTTTCTTT
TRBJ1-6	NA	NA	TRBV4-1	CASSQDRAGRNSPLHF	TGCGCCAGCAGCCAAGATCGGGCTGGTAGGAATTCACCCCTCCACTTT
TRBJ2-3	NA	NA	TRBV20-1	CSAGSTLGDTQYF	TGCAGTGCTGGGTCAACTTTGGGAGATACGCAGTATTTT
TRBJ2-1	TRBD1	few	TRBV7-8	CASSLGPPGQGNYEQFF	TGTGCCAGCAGCTTAGGCCCCCCGGGACAGGGTAACTATGAGCAGTTCTTC
TRBJ2-7	NA	few	TRBV7-2	CASSSRIRYEQYF	TGTGCCAGCAGCTCAAGGATCCGATACGAGCAGTACTTC
TRBJ2-1	TRBD1	NA	TRBV7-2	CASGLVGGYYNEQFF	TGTGCCAGCGGCTTAGTAGGGGGCTACTACAATGAGCAGTTCTTC
TRBJ2-1	NA	once	TRBV4-2	CASSQEGGGGGDEQFF	TGTGCCAGCAGCCAAGAGGGAGGGGGCGGGGGCGATGAGCAGTTCTTC
TRBJ2-5	NA	NA	TRBV4-1	CASSSALPYQETQYF	TGCGCCAGCAGCTCGGCCCTGCCTTACCAAGAGACCCAGTACTTC
TRBJ2-3	TRBD2	NA	TRBV4-3	CASSQDVPLGGSTDTQYF	TGCGCCAGCAGCCAAGATGTGCCTCTGGGAGGGAGCACAGATACGCAGTATTTT
TRBJ2-3	NA	NA	TRBV7-9	CASSWGPRVQDTQYF	TGTGCCAGCAGCTGGGGACCGCGGGTTCAAGATACGCAGTATTTT
TRBJ1-1	NA	few	TRBV7-3	CASSLMGERSERAFF	TGTGCCAGCAGCTTGATGGGGGAAAGAAGTGAGCGAGCTTTCTTT
TRBJ1-2	TRBD1	NA	TRBV29-1	CSVGGSDRGYYGYTF	TGCAGCGTTGGGGGATCGGACAGGGGGTACTATGGCTACACCTTC
TRBJ2-1	TRBD2	few	TRBV7-9	CASSSRTSWDEQFF	TGTGCCAGCAGCTCACGGACTAGCTGGGATGAGCAGTTCTTC
TRBJ1-1	NA	NA	TRBV20-1	CSAGPGAKGTGAFF	TGCAGTGCTGGCCCCGGGGCTAAAGGTACCGGAGCTTTCTTT
TRBJ2-3	NA	many	TRBV3-1	CASSQDVGTDTQYF	TGCGCCAGCAGCCAAGACGTCGGAACAGATACGCAGTATTTT
TRBJ2-3	NA	once	TRBV6-5	CASNDRLTDTQYF	TGTGCCAGCAATGACAGGCTCACAGATACGCAGTATTTT
TRBJ1-6	NA	few	TRBV5-6	CASSLRTAAASSYNSPLHF	TGTGCCAGCAGCTTACGGACGGCTGCAGCGAGCTCCTATAATTCACCCCTCCACTTT
TRBJ1-5	NA	few	TRBV20-1	CSATSSPNQPQHF	TGCAGTGCTACCTCCAGCCCCAATCAGCCCCAGCATTTT
TRBJ2-1	NA	NA	TRBV27	CASSLVGALNEQFF	TGTGCCAGCAGTTTAGTGGGGGCTCTAAACGAGCAGTTCTTC
TRBJ2-1	NA	many	TRBV7-6	CASSLAEYNEQFF	TGTGCCAGCAGCTTAGCAGAATACAATGAGCAGTTCTTC
TRBJ2-5	NA	NA	TRBV15	CATSNFDTGKETQYF	TGTGCCACCAGCAACTTCGATACAGGAAAAGAGACCCAGTACTTC
TRBJ2-7	TRBD2	NA	TRBV7-9	CASSPRGSGEREQYF	TGTGCCAGCAGCCCGCGGGGGAGCGGGGAGAGGGAGCAGTACTTC
TRBJ1-2	NA	many	TRBV5-1	CASSLDDSYGYTF	TGTGCCAGCAGCCTCGATGACAGCTATGGCTACACCTTC
TRBJ2-3	NA	NA	TRBV4-3	CASSQQGPRTDTQYF	TGCGCCAGCAGCCAGCAGGGCCCGCGCACAGATACGCAGTATTTT
TRBJ1-4	TRBD1	few	TRBV7-2	CASSFLAGGAGLEKLFF	TGTGCCAGCAGCTTTCTCGCAGGGGGCGCGGGTCTTGAAAAACTGTTTTTT
TRBJ1-2	NA	NA	TRBV7-2	CASSLGPGQLNYGYTF	TGTGCCAGCAGCTTAGGACCGGGGCAGCTTAACTATGGCTACACCTTC
TRBJ1-2	NA	NA	TRBV7-2	CASTSGPGLNGYTF	TGTGCCAGCACCTCCGGGCCCGGCTTAAATGGCTACACCTTC
TRBJ2-5	NA	NA	TRBV12-3/TRBV12-4	CASSFGPHPGRRQTQYF	TGTGCCAGCAGTTTTGGACCACACCCGGGAAGGAGACAGACCCAGTACTTC
TRBJ1-2	TRBD1	NA	TRBV9	CASSVLPGGYYTF	TGTGCCAGCAGCGTACTCCCAGGGGGGTACTACACCTTC
TRBJ2-1	NA	NA	TRBV6-2/TRBV6-3	CASSSCEEQFF	TGTGCCAGCAGTAGTTGTGAGGAGCAGTTCTTC
TRBJ2-3	NA	NA	TRBV11-2	CASSPKDTRLRTQYF	TGTGCCAGCAGCCCCAAGGACACCCGGCTTAGAACGCAGTATTTT